Listed below are T cell receptor beta chains from one sample, sequenced in a study of naive CD8 T cells in extremely preterm neonates. Profiling relied on immunoSEQ multiplex PCR, and the TCRdb table lists in-frame clones only, not all of them. In the table there are tens of thousands of clones, 88% of which are singletons. The specimen was naive CD8+ T cells from cord blood. All receptors come from a boy who was born preterm. Each CDR3 is given with its conserved first and last residue. Each record gives: V gene, J gene, CDR3 protein.

V gene: TRBV25-1
J gene: TRBJ2-1
CDR3 protein: CASSWTVYNEQFF

V gene: TRBV19
J gene: TRBJ2-3
CDR3 protein: CASSSGLAGTTDTQYF

V gene: TRBV4-1
J gene: TRBJ2-1
CDR3 protein: CASSQGLAGTYNEQFF

V gene: TRBV5-8
J gene: TRBJ1-2
CDR3 protein: CASSYGYTF

V gene: TRBV4-1
J gene: TRBJ2-5
CDR3 protein: CASSPPPGETQYF

V gene: TRBV7-3
J gene: TRBJ1-1
CDR3 protein: CASSLTGNTEAFF

V gene: TRBV19
J gene: TRBJ2-7
CDR3 protein: CASRQPLKAGGFYEQYF

V gene: TRBV11-2
J gene: TRBJ2-2
CDR3 protein: CASSLAWGRNTGELFF

V gene: TRBV9
J gene: TRBJ2-7
CDR3 protein: CASSGDRFYEQYF

V gene: TRBV10-3
J gene: TRBJ2-3
CDR3 protein: CAISEYATSGGTDTQYF

V gene: TRBV9
J gene: TRBJ2-7
CDR3 protein: CASSVGLAGGQEQYF

V gene: TRBV27
J gene: TRBJ2-7
CDR3 protein: CASSPTGYEQYF

V gene: TRBV4-1
J gene: TRBJ2-3
CDR3 protein: CASSGGTDTQYF

V gene: TRBV4-1
J gene: TRBJ2-7
CDR3 protein: CASSQVGGGSYEQYF

V gene: TRBV11-2
J gene: TRBJ2-7
CDR3 protein: CASSLGGSYEQYF

V gene: TRBV9
J gene: TRBJ2-3
CDR3 protein: CASSVHQDTQYF

V gene: TRBV4-3
J gene: TRBJ1-1
CDR3 protein: CASSNTEAFF

V gene: TRBV7-2
J gene: TRBJ2-3
CDR3 protein: CASSPEGGGTDTQYF

V gene: TRBV11-3
J gene: TRBJ2-2
CDR3 protein: CASSQRAPGELFF

V gene: TRBV5-1
J gene: TRBJ1-4
CDR3 protein: CASSPIFGTTNEKLFF